Shown below are 30 T cell receptor beta chains from a single sample sequenced in a study of CD4 T cells in relation to SARS-CoV-2 and coronaviruses. No antigen is known for these receptors. Before the COVID-19 pandemic, during about 2011-2019, CD4+ T cells were taken from unexposed donors. The cells were cultured for roughly 11 days before CD4+ T cells were isolated. Some clones are missing from TCRdb's copy, which holds only in-frame ones; the method was immunoSEQ multiplex PCR. The sample contains 15,000 to 25,000 clones, about 80% of which appear only once. The sequencing input was CD4+ T cells from PBMCs, cultured in vitro. The receptors were sampled from a human donor in good health.

CDR3: CASSQVVQGYGYTF. The CDR3 DNA sequence: TGTGCCAGCAGCCAAGTGGTACAGGGCTATGGCTACACCTTC. The gene calls are TRBV3-1 (or the pseudogene TRBV3-2) and TRBJ1-2; the D gene is possibly TRBD1 (6 bases). Germline CDR1 reads LGHDT; CDR2 reads YNNKEL (reference sequence). This CDR3 region has 14 residues. V gave up 1 base and J gave up 4 bases, with 10 bases separating them.

The chain couples TRBV7-2 to TRBJ2-7; 7 bases match TRBD2. In germline, CDR1 is SGHTA, CDR2 FQGNSA. V dropped 5 bases and J dropped 4; count of bases not matched to a gene: 11. The CDR3 length is 15 residues. Written as DNA, the CDR3 is TGTGCCAGCAGCCCCCGGACTAGTCAGATGTACGAGCAGTACTTC. It codes for CASSPRTSQMYEQYF.

The chain has TRBV18 and TRBJ1-6; a weak D match, TRBD1 (5 bases). Germline values: CDR1 KGHSH, CDR2 LQKENI. V was pared by 2 bases and J by 7 bases, with 12 bases between. The CDR3 is 15 amino acids. The CDR3 bases are TGTGCCAGCTCACCAGGTGGGGCTGCCAATTCACCCCTCCACTTT. Translating it yields CASSPGGAANSPLHF.

In its sample, this clone was seen once. The V call is TRBV4-3, the J call TRBJ1-1; no reliable D call. The CDR3 covers 12 residues. V lost 1 base and J lost 11, with 11 bases in between. The V gene's germline CDR1 is LGHNA and CDR2 YSLEER. The CDR3 loop reads CASSQVPGKAFF. CDR3 in DNA: TGCGCCAGCAGCCAAGTCCCCGGGAAGGCTTTCTTT.

As DNA, the CDR3 is TGCGCCAGCAGACCGGACGGAGGAGAGTCACCCCTCCACTTT. It specifies CASRPDGGESPLHF. The chain joins TRBV5-1 to TRBJ1-6, with D hard to call. V lost 5 bases, J lost 10 bases, and 16 bases lay in between. The CDR3 covers 14 residues. The germline gives CDR1 SGHRS, CDR2 YFSETQ.

V usage is TRBV5-1 and J usage is TRBJ2-3; TRBD1 matches 10 bases. The germline gives CDR1 SGHRS, CDR2 YFSETQ. J gave up 2 bases and V 0 bases, and 0 bases lay outside the gene matches. The length of the CDR3 is 15 residues. The CDR3: CASSLGQGATDTQYF. Written as DNA, the CDR3 is TGCGCCAGCAGCTTGGGACAGGGGGCCACAGATACGCAGTATTTT.

The rearrangement joins TRBV7-2 to TRBJ1-1; D uncertain. Trimming cost V 1 base and J 4 bases, with 7 bases left between them. Germline V lookup: CDR1 SGHTA, CDR2 FQGNSA. The CDR3 covers 13 residues. The CDR3 spells CASSLDPRTEAFF. CDR3 in DNA: TGTGCCAGCAGCTTAGACCCGCGCACTGAAGCTTTCTTT.

This clone appeared a few times. The genes are TRBV18 and TRBJ1-1; TRBD1 aligns across 7 bases. CDR1 is KGHSH, CDR2 LQKENI, per germline. This CDR3 is built from 15 residues. Trimming removed 5 bases from V and 4 bases from J; junction bases left unmatched: 10. In DNA form, the CDR3 reads TGTGCCAGCTCATCACAAGGACAGGAGGGCACTGAAGCTTTCTTT. Protein product: CASSSQGQEGTEAFF. The full variable domain, rest sourced from reference TRBV18 and TRBJ1-1, is NAGVMQNPRHLVRRRGQEARLRCSPMKGHSHVYWYRQLPEEGLKFMVYLQKENIIDESGMPKERFSAEFPKEGPSILRIQQVVRGDSAAYFCASSSQGQEGTEAFFGQGTRLTVV.

This clone was seen a handful of times. V is TRBV2 and J is TRBJ1-6, with D possibly matching TRBD1 (6 bases). The germline CDR1 and CDR2 sequences are SNHLY and FYNNEI. The CDR3 runs to 15 residues. With 5 bases removed from V and 8 bases from J, the gap between germline ends came to 16 bases. The CDR3 coding sequence is TGTGCCAGCAGTTTGAAGGGGGAGGGTTATTCACCCCTCCACTTT. It codes for CASSLKGEGYSPLHF.

The V call is TRBV6-6, the J call TRBJ1-4; D is possibly TRBD1 (6 bases). CDR1 is MNHNY, CDR2 SVGAGI, per germline (reference sequence). This CDR3 is 14 amino acids long. Trimming removed 6 bases from V and 6 bases from J, with 14 bases in between. As DNA, the CDR3 is TGTGCCAGCAGCGCAACAGGGAGGGATGAAAAACTGTTTTTT. Its protein product is CASSATGRDEKLFF.

This clone appeared once. The gene calls are TRBV3-1 (or the pseudogene TRBV3-2) and TRBJ2-1, with 7 bases matching TRBD2. V was pared by 0 bases and J by 8 bases, with 7 bases of the junction left unmatched. CDR1 LGHDT and CDR2 YNNKEL come from the germline V gene (reference sequence). This CDR3 spans 15 amino acids. The CDR3 region is CASSQDSSGGDEQFF. Here the CDR3 DNA reads TGTGCCAGCAGCCAAGATTCTAGCGGAGGAGATGAGCAGTTCTTC.

V gene TRBV7-8 combines with J gene TRBJ2-7, with 10 positions matching TRBD2. The CDR3 length is 17 residues. Germline-derived CDR1 and CDR2 are SGHVS and FQNEAQ. V shed 4 bases and J 0 bases; nucleotides not matched to a gene: 9. The CDR3 DNA sequence: TGTGCCAGCAGCTGGGGGGAAGCGGGGGGGTACTCCTACGAGCAGTACTTC. This translates into CASSWGEAGGYSYEQYF.

As to this clone: This sample includes further DNA sequences coding for the same CDR3. The V and J genes are TRBV29-1 and TRBJ2-5; D is uncertain. The length of the CDR3 is 12 residues. V lost 4 bases and J 0 bases, leaving 6 bases between the germline ends. The germline V gene encodes CDR1 SQVTM and CDR2 ANQGSEA. The DNA of the CDR3 is TGCAGCGTTGGGCAGAACCAAGAGACCCAGTACTTC. As protein: CSVGQNQETQYF.

This clone has a handful of counts. This chain links TRBV2 with TRBJ2-2; no clear D. The CDR3 length is 14 residues. Germline V gene sequence: CDR1 SNHLY, CDR2 FYNNEI. The V and J ends lost 2 bases and 5 bases respectively, with 9 bases between them. For the CDR3, the DNA is TGTGCCAGCAGTGAAAGTCCTTCGACCGGGGAGCTGTTTTTT. Amino acid sequence: CASSESPSTGELFF.

The gene calls are TRBV2 and TRBJ1-6; 9 bases agree with TRBD1. J was trimmed by 10 bases and V by 6 bases; bases with no gene match: 7. CDR3 length equals 14 residues. Looked up from germline, CDR1 is SNHLY and CDR2 is FYNNEI. The CDR3 here is CASSTGQGSSPLHF. Written as DNA, the CDR3 is TGTGCCAGCAGCACGGGACAGGGATCATCACCCCTCCACTTT.

The V gene is TRBV5-1, the J gene TRBJ1-6; D is perhaps TRBD1 (5 bases). The germline V and J ends were trimmed by 0 bases and 4 bases, with 11 bases remaining between them. This CDR3 spans 16 amino acids. Germline-derived CDR1 and CDR2 are SGHRS and YFSETQ. The CDR3 spells CASSLEGAGYNSPLHF. The CDR3 nucleotides are TGCGCCAGCAGCTTGGAAGGGGCAGGGTATAATTCACCCCTCCACTTT.

This sequence joins TRBV10-3 and TRBJ2-7, with 8 bases that match TRBD1. The CDR3 loop spans 16 amino acids. The V gene's germline CDR1 is ENHRY and CDR2 SYGVKD. V gave up 11 bases and J gave up 0 bases; unmatched junction bases: 15. CDR3 residues: CASVGGQGSSSYEQYF. DNA for the CDR3: TGTGCCTCGGTAGGAGGACAGGGAAGTTCCTCCTACGAGCAGTACTTC.

The rearrangement links TRBV5-6 to TRBJ2-6; TRBD1 might be the D (6 bases). CDR3 length: 17 amino acids. Germline V lookup: CDR1 SGHDT, CDR2 YYEEEE. Trimming shortened V by 1 base and J by 0 bases, and 11 bases separated the two germline ends. The CDR3 sequence is CASSLRGIISGANVLTF. The CDR3 DNA is TGTGCCAGCAGCTTGAGGGGGATAATCTCTGGGGCCAACGTCCTGACTTTC.

The J gene is TRBJ2-3, the V gene TRBV12-3 or TRBV12-4; D remains ambiguous. Trimming pared 8 bases from V and 3 bases from J, leaving 3 bases between. The CDR3 consists of 10 residues. The CDR3 coding sequence is TGTGCCAGCCTGACAGATACGCAGTATTTT. Translation gives CASLTDTQYF.

V and J are TRBV7-2 and TRBJ2-7, with 7 bases aligning to TRBD2. Germline CDR1 SGHTA, CDR2 FQGNSA. The CDR3 is 14 amino acids. V dropped 8 bases and J dropped 0; count of bases not matched to a gene: 7. The DNA for the CDR3 is TGTGCCAGCCAGCGGGACGGCCCCTCCTACGAGCAGTACTTC. This gives the protein CASQRDGPSYEQYF.

The rearrangement links TRBV5-1 to TRBJ2-3; 15 bases are shared with TRBD2. The germline V gene has CDR1 SGHRS and CDR2 YFSETQ. The CDR3 runs to 20 residues. Unmatched junction bases numbered 15, after V lost 4 bases and J lost 3 bases. CDR3 sequence reads: CASSLWTSGGAAWATDTQYF. CDR3 DNA: TGCGCCAGCAGCCTCTGGACTAGCGGGGGGGCCGCGTGGGCGACAGATACGCAGTATTTT.

This clone was detected once. The rearrangement joins TRBV19 to TRBJ2-5; a possible D gene is TRBD1 (6 bases). CDR1 and CDR2 (germline): LNHDA, SQIVND (reference sequence). This CDR3 spans 14 amino acids. V was pared by 4 bases and J by 5 bases, with 14 bases between. CDR3 amino acids: CASSTTGGWETQYF. The CDR3 DNA is TGTGCCAGTAGTACCACTGGGGGCTGGGAGACCCAGTACTTC.

The chain has TRBV7-2 and TRBJ2-7; weak D call: TRBD1 (6 bases). The V end lost 6 bases, the J end lost 0 bases, and 12 bases lay between the germline ends. The germline gives CDR1 SGHTA, CDR2 FQGNSA. CDR3 size: 14 residues. CDR3 in amino acids: CASRWDTYSYEQYF. CDR3 DNA: TGTGCCAGCAGATGGGACACTTACTCCTACGAGCAGTACTTC.

This chain connects TRBV6-5 to TRBJ2-1; perhaps TRBD1 as D (5 bases). This CDR3 is 11 amino acids long. Deletions cut 2 bases from V and 9 bases from J, with 5 bases between. Germline V CDR1 and CDR2: MNHEY, SVGAGI. CDR3 sequence reads: CASSYRGEQFF. The CDR3 DNA follows: TGTGCCAGCAGTTACAGGGGTGAGCAGTTCTTC.

V usage is TRBV5-1 and J usage is TRBJ1-1, with no clear D. The V and J ends lost 0 bases and 1 base respectively, with 10 bases between them. The CDR3 is 15 residues long. Germline loops: CDR1 SGHRS, CDR2 YFSETQ. The CDR3 here is CASSLGPTENTEAFF. CDR3 in DNA: TGCGCCAGCAGCTTGGGACCGACGGAGAACACTGAAGCTTTCTTT.

The chain employs TRBV5-1 and TRBJ2-5, with TRBD1 matching over 7 bases. After removal of 3 bases from V and 0 bases from J, the junction contained 5 bases not matched to a gene. This CDR3 contains 15 residues. Germline-derived CDR1 and CDR2 are SGHRS and YFSETQ. The CDR3 loop reads CASSSDRPHQETQYF. CDR3 bases: TGCGCCAGCAGCTCGGACAGGCCCCACCAAGAGACCCAGTACTTC.

This chain connects TRBV7-8 to TRBJ1-2; possibly TRBD1 for D (5 bases). This CDR3 is built from 16 residues. CDR1 and CDR2 (germline): SGHVS, FQNEAQ. The V and J ends lost 2 bases and 5 bases respectively, with 18 bases between them. The CDR3 nucleotides read TGTGCCAGCAGCTTATCGTCTCCGTCGGGACGTTATGGCTACACCTTC. Translation: CASSLSSPSGRYGYTF.

This clone was detected only a few times. The chain is built from TRBV3-1 (or the pseudogene TRBV3-2) and TRBJ2-2, with D hard to call. There are 16 residues in the CDR3. Germline assignment: CDR1 LGHDT and CDR2 YNNKEL (reference sequence). The germline V and J ends were trimmed by 1 base and 0 bases, with 9 bases remaining between them. The CDR3 reads CASSQGADANTGELFF. The CDR3 DNA is TGTGCCAGCAGCCAAGGGGCAGACGCGAACACCGGGGAGCTGTTTTTT.

The chain couples TRBV18 to TRBJ2-7, with D perhaps assigned TRBD1 or TRBD2 (6 bases each). The CDR3 contains 18 residues. Germline V gene sequence: CDR1 KGHSH, CDR2 LQKENI. V was clipped by 2 bases and J by 4 bases, with 24 bases between them. In DNA, the CDR3 is TGTGCCAGCTCACCAAACAGCCAAGGGGGTAGCGGACCTTACGAGCAGTACTTC. Protein sequence: CASSPNSQGGSGPYEQYF.

This clone was seen more than once but under ten times. This chain joins TRBV11-2 and TRBJ1-2; D might be TRBD1 (5 bases). This CDR3 has 16 residues. Trimming pared 1 base from V and 4 bases from J, leaving 16 bases between. Looked up from germline, CDR1 is SGHAT and CDR2 is FQNNGV. The CDR3 DNA reads as TGTGCCAGCAGCTTAGGGAGGGACGGGACTCTCTATGGCTACACCTTC. As protein: CASSLGRDGTLYGYTF.